The 16 T cell receptor beta chains below come from one sample, sequenced in a study of human T cells and chemical hapten exposure. As for time point: pre-sensitization, week 0. Treatment defined: therapeutic diphenylcyclopropenone sensitization with weekly scalp DPC. TCRdb recomputed calls from the RACE reads with MiXCR, one row per CDR3 protein. This table holds some 250,000 distinct CDR3 sequences, almost 8% found once. Sequenced material: whole blood, taken in connection with sensitization to the hapten diphenylcyclopropenone (DPC). The source of these receptors is a man between 18 and 29 years old with alopecia areata. Some clones in this sample may be carry-over from other donors' samples.

This clonotype has only a few counts. The chain recombines TRBV2 with TRBJ2-5; perhaps TRBD2 as D (6 bases). Germline lookup yields CDR1 SNHLY and CDR2 FYNNEI. The CDR3 sequence is 13 residues long. Trimming removed 7 bases at V and 0 bases at J, with 9 bases between. The CDR3 DNA reads as TGTGCCAGCAATTGGGAGGACCAAGAGACCCAGTACTTC. It codes for CASNWEDQETQYF.

This clonotype was seen a handful of times. The V and J genes are TRBV5-6 and TRBJ1-1; perhaps TRBD1 as D (6 bases). V lost 4 bases and J lost 0, with 16 bases in between. Germline lookup yields CDR1 SGHDT and CDR2 YYEEEE. The CDR3 length is 16 residues. The DNA of the CDR3 is TGTGCCAGCAGCATTAGGACGGGGGGCATGAACACTGAAGCTTTCTTT. The encoded protein is CASSIRTGGMNTEAFF.

The sample holds a few counts of this clonotype. The chain carries TRBV7-6 and TRBJ1-5, with 7 bases fitting TRBD1. J gave up 4 bases and V 1 base, and 4 bases lay outside the gene matches. The CDR3 covers 15 residues. The germline CDR1 and CDR2 sequences are SGHVS and FNYEAQ. CDR3 protein: CASSLETGANQPQHF. The CDR3 DNA reads TGTGCCAGCAGCTTAGAAACAGGGGCAAATCAGCCCCAGCATTTT.

V gene TRBV4-3 combines with J gene TRBJ2-7, with 7 bases fitting TRBD1. CDR3 size: 13 residues. Losses at the gene ends were 3 bases for V and 5 bases for J; bases not matched to a gene: 4. Germline CDR1 is LGHNA and CDR2 is YSLEER. The CDR3 sequence: CASSQFTGDEQYV. CDR3 nucleotide sequence: TGCGCCAGCAGCCAGTTCACAGGGGACGAGCAGTACGTC.

The J gene is TRBJ2-2, the V gene TRBV10-2; tentative D call: TRBD2 (7 bases). The ends were cut back, 8 bases at V and 3 bases at J, with 16 bases in the middle. The germline V gene has CDR1 WSHSY and CDR2 SAAADI. This CDR3 spans 15 amino acids. The CDR3 DNA is TGCGCCAGCTGGTCGAAGGGGGGGCACACCGGGGAGCTGTTTTTT. Translating it yields CASWSKGGHTGELFF.

This clonotype was counted many times. This chain links TRBV28 with TRBJ1-5; D not resolved. Trimming removed 2 bases at V and 0 bases at J, with 14 bases between. This CDR3 is built from 17 residues. The germline CDR1 and CDR2 sequences are MDHEN and SYDVKM. CDR3 loop: CASSLAGYRYSNQPQHF. The DNA of the CDR3 is TGTGCCAGCAGTTTAGCTGGGTACAGATATAGCAATCAGCCCCAGCATTTT.

This clonotype was observed a handful of times. The genes are TRBV6-4 and TRBJ2-1; a possible D gene is TRBD2 (5 bases). V was pared by 5 bases and J by 6 bases, with 14 bases between. The germline CDR1 and CDR2 sequences are MRHNA and SNTAGT. CDR3 length: 14 residues. The CDR3 DNA is TGTGCCAGCAGTCGGAGGCCCGCCGTCAATGAGCAGTTCTTC. Translated: CASSRRPAVNEQFF.

The V call is TRBV6-2 or TRBV6-3, the J call TRBJ2-5, with D perhaps matching TRBD1 (6 bases). The V end was cut by 10 bases, the J end by 3 bases, with 15 bases between. The germline V gene has CDR1 MNHEY and CDR2 SVGEGT. The CDR3 spans 13 residues. CDR3 loop: CAISGQYEETQYF. CDR3 DNA sequence: TGTGCCATCTCCGGACAGTACGAAGAGACCCAGTACTTC.

This clonotype was observed a handful of times. In nucleotides, the CDR3 is TGTGCCAGCAGTTACTGGGGGGCGTCCGGGACAGATAACTATGGCTACACCTTC. Its translation: CASSYWGASGTDNYGYTF. This chain uses TRBV6-5 with TRBJ1-2; 7 bases are shared with TRBD1. Germline CDR1 and CDR2: MNHEY and SVGAGI. The length of the CDR3 is 18 residues. V was pared by 1 base and J by 1 base, with 12 bases of the junction left unmatched.

This clonotype occurred many times. This chain uses TRBV6-2 or TRBV6-3 with TRBJ2-7; tentatively, D is TRBD2 (5 bases). V was cut by 5 bases and J by 2 bases, with 13 bases left in between. Germline assignment: CDR1 MNHEY and CDR2 SVGEGT. This CDR3 has 14 amino acids. The CDR3: CASSPMGSPYEQYV. The CDR3 nucleotides read TGTGCCAGCAGTCCCATGGGGAGCCCCTACGAGCAGTACGTC.

The chain couples TRBV4-3 to TRBJ2-7, with TRBD1 matching over 8 bases. The CDR3 spans 12 residues. Trimming took 5 bases from V and 8 from J; bases not matched to a gene: 5. Germline lookup yields CDR1 LGHNA and CDR2 YSLEER. CDR3 region: CASSSGQGKQYF. The CDR3 nucleotides read TGCGCCAGCAGCTCTGGACAGGGAAAGCAGTACTTC.

This clonotype was found a few times. The rearrangement uses TRBV4-1 and TRBJ1-4; the match to TRBD1 covers 9 bases. The CDR3 sequence is 15 residues long. CDR1 is MGHRA, CDR2 YSYEKL, per germline. Trimming removed 1 base from V and 14 bases from J; junction bases left unmatched: 11. The CDR3 here is CASSQGDRAAGGLFF. For the CDR3, the DNA is TGCGCCAGCAGCCAAGGGGACAGGGCCGCGGGGGGCCTGTTTTTT.

This clonotype has at least ten counts. The chain carries TRBV4-3 and TRBJ1-2; D remains unclear. Per germline, CDR1 LGHNA and CDR2 YSLEER. The CDR3 totals 16 residues. V was shortened by 0 bases and J by 0 bases, with 11 bases between the two germline ends. The CDR3 loop is CASSQDPGPANYGYTF. CDR3 coding DNA: TGCGCCAGCAGCCAAGACCCCGGCCCCGCTAACTATGGCTACACCTTC.

For the CDR3, the DNA is TGTGCCAGTAGGGAACAGAATCGAGAAAAACTGTTTTTT. It translates to CASREQNREKLFF. The rearrangement uses TRBV19 and TRBJ1-4; D gene ambiguous. The germline V gene has CDR1 LNHDA and CDR2 SQIVND (reference sequence). This CDR3 spans 13 amino acids. V gave up 6 bases and J gave up 8 bases, with 13 bases separating them. Based on the CDR3 plus reference TRBV19 and TRBJ1-4, the full variable domain is DGGITQSPKYLFRKEGQNVTLSCEQNLNHDAMYWYRQDPGQGLRLIYYSQIVNDFQKGDIAEGYSVSREKKESFPLTVTSAQKNPTAFYLCASREQNREKLFFGSGTQLSVL.

At least ten counts were recorded for this clonotype. This chain uses TRBV4-3 with TRBJ1-2; D is uncertain. There are 18 residues in the CDR3. Trimming left V 0 bases short and J 0 bases short, with 17 bases between. The germline CDR1 and CDR2 sequences are LGHNA and YSLEER. CDR3 sequence: CASSQDRSALIANYGYTF. CDR3 nucleotide sequence: TGCGCCAGCAGCCAAGATCGATCGGCCCTAATAGCTAACTATGGCTACACCTTC.

This chain links TRBV5-1 with TRBJ2-5; the match to TRBD2 covers 9 bases. Germline CDR1 reads SGHRS; CDR2 reads YFSETQ. There are 16 residues in the CDR3. V shed 2 bases and J 2 bases; nucleotides not matched to a gene: 7. CDR3 protein: CASSFGSGGTQETQYF. The CDR3 nucleotides read TGCGCCAGCAGCTTTGGTAGCGGGGGTACTCAAGAGACCCAGTACTTC.